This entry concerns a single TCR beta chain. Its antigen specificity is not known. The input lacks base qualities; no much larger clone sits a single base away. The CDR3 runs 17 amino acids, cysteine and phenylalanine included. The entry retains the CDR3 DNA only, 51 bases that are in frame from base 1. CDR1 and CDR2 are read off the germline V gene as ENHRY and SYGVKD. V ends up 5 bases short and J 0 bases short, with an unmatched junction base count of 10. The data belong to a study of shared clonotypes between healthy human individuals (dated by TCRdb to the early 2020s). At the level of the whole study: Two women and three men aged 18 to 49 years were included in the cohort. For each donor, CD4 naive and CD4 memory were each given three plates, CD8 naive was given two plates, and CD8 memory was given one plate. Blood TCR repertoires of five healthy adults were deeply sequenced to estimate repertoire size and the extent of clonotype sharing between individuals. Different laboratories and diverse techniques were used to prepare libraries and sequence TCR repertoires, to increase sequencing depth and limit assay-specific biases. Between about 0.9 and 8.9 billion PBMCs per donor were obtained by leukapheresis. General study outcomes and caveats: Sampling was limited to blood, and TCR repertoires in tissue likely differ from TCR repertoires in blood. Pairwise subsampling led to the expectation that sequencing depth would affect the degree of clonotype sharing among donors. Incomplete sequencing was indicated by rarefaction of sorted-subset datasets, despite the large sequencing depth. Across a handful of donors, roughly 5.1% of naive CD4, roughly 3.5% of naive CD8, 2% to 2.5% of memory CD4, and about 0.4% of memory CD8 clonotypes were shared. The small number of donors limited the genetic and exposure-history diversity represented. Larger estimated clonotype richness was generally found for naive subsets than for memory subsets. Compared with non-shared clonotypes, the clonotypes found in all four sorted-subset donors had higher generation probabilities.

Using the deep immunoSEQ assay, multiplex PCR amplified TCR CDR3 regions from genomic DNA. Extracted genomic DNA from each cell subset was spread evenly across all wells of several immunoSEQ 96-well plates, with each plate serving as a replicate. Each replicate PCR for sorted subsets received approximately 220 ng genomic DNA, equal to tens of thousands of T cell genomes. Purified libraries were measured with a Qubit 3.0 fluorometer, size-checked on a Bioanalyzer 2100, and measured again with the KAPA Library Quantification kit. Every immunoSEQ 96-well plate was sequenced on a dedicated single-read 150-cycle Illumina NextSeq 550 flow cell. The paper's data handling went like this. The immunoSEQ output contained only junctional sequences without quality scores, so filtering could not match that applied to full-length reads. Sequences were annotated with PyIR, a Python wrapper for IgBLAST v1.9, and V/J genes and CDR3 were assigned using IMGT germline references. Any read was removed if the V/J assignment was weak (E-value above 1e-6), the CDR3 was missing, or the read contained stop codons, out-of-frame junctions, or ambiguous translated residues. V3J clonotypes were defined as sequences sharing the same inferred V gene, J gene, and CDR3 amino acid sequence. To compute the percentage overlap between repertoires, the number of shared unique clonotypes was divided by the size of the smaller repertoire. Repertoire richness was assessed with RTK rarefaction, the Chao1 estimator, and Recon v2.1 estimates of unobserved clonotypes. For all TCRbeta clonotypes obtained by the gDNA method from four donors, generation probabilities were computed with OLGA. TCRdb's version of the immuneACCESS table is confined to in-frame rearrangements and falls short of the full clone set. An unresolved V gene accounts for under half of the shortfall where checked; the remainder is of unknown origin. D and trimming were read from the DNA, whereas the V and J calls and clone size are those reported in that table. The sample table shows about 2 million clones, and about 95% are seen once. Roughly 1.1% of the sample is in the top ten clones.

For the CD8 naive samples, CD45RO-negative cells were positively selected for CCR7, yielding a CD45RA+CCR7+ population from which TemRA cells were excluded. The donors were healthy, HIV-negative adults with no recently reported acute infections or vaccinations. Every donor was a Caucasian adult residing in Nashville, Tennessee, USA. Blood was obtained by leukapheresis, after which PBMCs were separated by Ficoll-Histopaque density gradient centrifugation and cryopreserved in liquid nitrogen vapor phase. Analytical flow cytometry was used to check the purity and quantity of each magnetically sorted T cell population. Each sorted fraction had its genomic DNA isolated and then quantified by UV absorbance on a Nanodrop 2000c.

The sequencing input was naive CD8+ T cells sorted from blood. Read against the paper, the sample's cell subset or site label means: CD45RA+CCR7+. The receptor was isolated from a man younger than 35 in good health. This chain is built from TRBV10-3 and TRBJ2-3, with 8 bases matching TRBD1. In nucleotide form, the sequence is TGTGCCATCAGTCATCTGGACAGGGACCAAAGCACAGATACGCAGTATTTT. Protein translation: CAISHLDRDQSTDTQYF.